This T cell receptor beta chain was identified in a study of T cell responses to AZD1222 COVID-19 vaccine. This clone was found a few times. Its specificity is not known. TCRdb keeps only in-frame clones here, not all; method: immunoSEQ multiplex PCR. The profile shows about 150,000 clones, 92% of them singletons. Notes on the study in general: At study baseline, merely a handful of AZD1222 recipients were seropositive. The sample set comprised mostly white British donors with more females, and clonal diversity was possibly underestimated.

CDR1 and CDR2 (germline): SGHTA, FQGNSA. The V end was cut by 5 bases, the J end by 3 bases, with 25 bases between. The CDR3 is 18 amino acids. The rearrangement links TRBV7-2 to TRBJ1-2; no definite D call. The TCR originated in an adult who received the AZD1222 COVID-19 vaccine. The source was peripheral blood, collected 28 days after the second AZD1222 dose. The CDR3 is CASSRQGIGAHRYYGYTF. The CDR3 region has the DNA TGTGCCAGCAGCCGTCAAGGGATAGGAGCGCATCGCTACTATGGCTACACCTTC.